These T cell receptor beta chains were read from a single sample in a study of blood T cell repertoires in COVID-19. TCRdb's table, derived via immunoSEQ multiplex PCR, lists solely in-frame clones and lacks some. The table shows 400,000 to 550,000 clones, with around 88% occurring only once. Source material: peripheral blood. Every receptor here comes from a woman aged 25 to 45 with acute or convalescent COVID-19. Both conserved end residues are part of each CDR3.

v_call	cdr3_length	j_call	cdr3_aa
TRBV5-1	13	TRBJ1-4	CASSFQGPEKLFF
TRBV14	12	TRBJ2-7	CASSQVGREQYF
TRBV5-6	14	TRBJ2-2	CASSLGVSTGELFF
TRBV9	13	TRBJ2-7	CASSASDWYEQYF
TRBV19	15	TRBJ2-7	CASNRQVEISYEQYF
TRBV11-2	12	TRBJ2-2	CASSYRGWELFF
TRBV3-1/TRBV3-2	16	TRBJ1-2	CASSQGLVGGPYGYTF
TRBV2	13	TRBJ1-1	CASVRDRNTEAFF
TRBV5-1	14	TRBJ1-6	CASSSDSYNSPLHF
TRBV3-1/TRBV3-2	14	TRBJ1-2	CASSHPTGSGGYTF